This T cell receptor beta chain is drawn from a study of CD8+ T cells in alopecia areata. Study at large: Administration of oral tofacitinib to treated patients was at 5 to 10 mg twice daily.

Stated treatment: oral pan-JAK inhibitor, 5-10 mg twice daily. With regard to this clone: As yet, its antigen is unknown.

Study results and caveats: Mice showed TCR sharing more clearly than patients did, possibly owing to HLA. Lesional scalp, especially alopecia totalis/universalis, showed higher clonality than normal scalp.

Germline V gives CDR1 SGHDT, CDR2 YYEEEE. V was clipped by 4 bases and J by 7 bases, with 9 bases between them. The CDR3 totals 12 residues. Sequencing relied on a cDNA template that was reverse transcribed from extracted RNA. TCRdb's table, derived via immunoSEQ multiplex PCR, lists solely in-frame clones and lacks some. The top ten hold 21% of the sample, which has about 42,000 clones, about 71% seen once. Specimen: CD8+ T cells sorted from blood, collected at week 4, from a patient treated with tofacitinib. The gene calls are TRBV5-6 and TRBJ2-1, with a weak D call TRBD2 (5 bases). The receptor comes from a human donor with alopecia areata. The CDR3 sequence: CASSITGNEQFF. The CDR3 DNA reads TGTGCCAGCAGCATCACGGGGAATGAGCAGTTCTTC.